Below, 15 T cell receptor beta chains from the same sample are listed, as sequenced in a study of cytomegalovirus exposure and HLA in healthy donors. Sequencing used immunoSEQ multiplex PCR; TCRdb keeps in-frame clones, though not all of them. The sample lists over 250,000 clones, approximately 83% occurring once. The specimen was PBMCs. These receptors originate from a young woman in good health and CMV-seronegative.

J is TRBJ2-1 and V is TRBV9, with TRBD2 matching over 11 bases. The germline V gene has CDR1 SGDLS and CDR2 YYNGEE. V shed 4 bases and J 2 bases; nucleotides not matched to a gene: 8. This CDR3 region has 17 residues. The CDR3 coding sequence is TGTGCCAGCAGCCTAAGGGGTAGCGGGGGGGCCTACAATGAGCAGTTCTTC. It yields the protein CASSLRGSGGAYNEQFF.

The chain links TRBV30 to TRBJ1-1; D is ambiguous. The germline V gene encodes CDR1 GTSNPN and CDR2 SVGIG (reference sequence). The germline V and J ends were trimmed by 4 bases and 1 base, with 13 bases remaining between them. The CDR3 runs 14 residues. CDR3 DNA sequence: TGTGCCTGGACCACCCGAGGGAGGAACACTGAAGCTTTCTTT. This translates into CAWTTRGRNTEAFF.

This clone was found once. The chain recombines TRBV30 with TRBJ2-3; D is possibly TRBD2 (5 bases). Trimming stripped 0 bases from V and 6 bases from J, with 7 bases between. The length of the CDR3 is 12 residues. Germline CDR1 reads GTSNPN; CDR2 reads SVGIG (reference sequence). The CDR3 region has the DNA TGTGCCTGGAGTGTACGGGGTGATACGCAGTATTTT. It encodes CAWSVRGDTQYF.

The genes are TRBV5-4 and TRBJ1-1; no firm D call. In germline, CDR1 is SGHNT, CDR2 YYREEE (reference sequence). V lost 4 bases to trimming and J lost 2 bases, with 12 bases between them. The CDR3 is made up of 14 amino acids. Here the CDR3 reads CASSAPPGNTEAFF. CDR3 sequence (DNA): TGTGCCAGCAGCGCCCCACCGGGAAACACTGAAGCTTTCTTT.

CDR3 in amino acids: CASSLIRTDTEAFF. The CDR3 region has the DNA TGTGCCAGCAGTTTAATACGGACAGACACTGAAGCTTTCTTT. The genes are TRBV28 and TRBJ1-1, with TRBD1 as a possible D gene (6 bases). V lost 2 bases to trimming and J lost 3 bases, with 10 bases between them. Germline CDR1 and CDR2: MDHEN and SYDVKM. CDR3 length: 14 residues.

The chain employs TRBV4-1 and TRBJ1-5; no firm D call. This CDR3 has 15 residues. Germline V gives CDR1 MGHRA, CDR2 YSYEKL. Deletions cut 3 bases from V and 4 bases from J, with 13 bases between. CDR3 coding DNA: TGCGCCAGCAGCCATTGGGTGGGAGAGAATCAGCCCCAGCATTTT. Protein: CASSHWVGENQPQHF.

The chain carries TRBV5-1 and TRBJ2-3, with 7 positions matching TRBD2. V lost 3 bases, J lost 4 bases, and 11 bases stayed unmatched. Germline values: CDR1 SGHRS, CDR2 YFSETQ. The length of the CDR3 is 16 residues. For the CDR3, the DNA is TGCGCCAGCAGCTCGATAGCGGGCCCAAAGGCAGATACGCAGTATTTT. Amino acid sequence: CASSSIAGPKADTQYF.

V usage is TRBV4-1 and J usage is TRBJ1-5; D is uncertain. V gave up 5 bases and J gave up 6 bases, with 14 bases separating them. This CDR3 is built from 14 residues. Germline assignment: CDR1 MGHRA and CDR2 YSYEKL. The CDR3 region is CASSTREGTQPQHF. CDR3 nucleotides: TGCGCCAGCAGCACCCGAGAGGGAACTCAGCCCCAGCATTTT.

The chain combines TRBV6-5 with TRBJ1-5; D gene unclear. Per the germline V gene, CDR1 is MNHEY and CDR2 is SVGAGI. CDR3 size: 13 residues. Trimming left V 3 bases short and J 0 bases short, with 3 bases between. The CDR3 region is CASSYYSNQPQHF. The CDR3 DNA reads as TGTGCCAGCAGTTATTATAGCAATCAGCCCCAGCATTTT.

This clone showed up just a few times. For the CDR3, the DNA is TGTGCCAGCAGGGACAGGGGGTCGGGGACCCAGTACTTC. Its translation is CASRDRGSGTQYF. V and J are TRBV6-5 and TRBJ2-5, with 10 bases matching TRBD1. V gave up 6 bases and J gave up 7 bases; unmatched junction bases: 5. This CDR3 is 13 amino acids long. Germline assignment: CDR1 MNHEY and CDR2 SVGAGI.

The chain joins TRBV6-5 to TRBJ2-7; 12 bases align to TRBD1. Germline assignment: CDR1 MNHEY and CDR2 SVGAGI. V was pared by 5 bases and J by 2 bases, with 4 bases of the junction left unmatched. The CDR3 runs to 15 residues. CDR3 amino acids: CASSTRDRGPYEQYF. Here the CDR3 DNA reads TGTGCCAGCAGTACCCGGGACAGGGGGCCCTACGAGCAGTACTTC.

The chain uses TRBV4-3 and TRBJ2-2; a weak D match, TRBD2 (6 bases). This CDR3 region has 17 residues. Germline V gives CDR1 LGHNA, CDR2 YSLEER. V dropped 1 base and J dropped 5 bases, with 17 bases sitting between them. CDR3 DNA sequence: TGCGCCAGCAGCCAAGGAAGGCAGATAGGAGGGACCGGGGAGCTGTTTTTT. Its translation is CASSQGRQIGGTGELFF.

The V gene is TRBV6-5, the J gene TRBJ2-7; 8 bases align to TRBD2. Germline V gives CDR1 MNHEY, CDR2 SVGAGI. The ends lost 6 bases at V and 6 bases at J; junction bases unmatched: 7. The CDR3 runs 13 residues. The CDR3 loop is CASSPGGAAEQYF. As DNA, the CDR3 is TGTGCCAGCAGCCCCGGGGGGGCCGCCGAGCAGTACTTC.

About this clone itself: Other DNA sequences in this sample translate to the same CDR3. The chain combines TRBV30 with TRBJ1-1; D possibly corresponds to TRBD1 (6 bases). Germline CDR1 reads GTSNPN; CDR2 reads SVGIG (reference sequence). There are 13 residues in the CDR3. Trimming stripped 3 bases from V and 0 bases from J, with 8 bases between. For the CDR3, the DNA is TGTGCCTGGAGCGGACAGCTGAACACTGAAGCTTTCTTT. Its protein product is CAWSGQLNTEAFF.

This clone has only a few counts. V usage is TRBV5-1 and J usage is TRBJ2-7, with 8 bases matching TRBD2. The CDR3 runs 15 residues. The V and J ends lost 7 bases and 2 bases, in that order; junction bases with no gene match: 11. In germline, CDR1 is SGHRS, CDR2 YFSETQ. CDR3 sequence reads: CASGAELADPYEQYF. The CDR3 DNA reads TGCGCCAGCGGGGCCGAACTAGCGGACCCCTACGAGCAGTACTTC.